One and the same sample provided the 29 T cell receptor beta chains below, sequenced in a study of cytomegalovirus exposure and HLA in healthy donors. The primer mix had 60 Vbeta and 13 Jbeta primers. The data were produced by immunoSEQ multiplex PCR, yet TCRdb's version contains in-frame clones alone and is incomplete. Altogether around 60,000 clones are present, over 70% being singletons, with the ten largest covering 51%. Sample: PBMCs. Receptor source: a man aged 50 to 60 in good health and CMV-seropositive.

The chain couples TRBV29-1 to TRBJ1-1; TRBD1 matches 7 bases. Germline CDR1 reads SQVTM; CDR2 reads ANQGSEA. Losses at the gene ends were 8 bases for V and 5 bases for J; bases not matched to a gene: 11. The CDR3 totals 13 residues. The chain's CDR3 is CSSEGAPRTEAFF. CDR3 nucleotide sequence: TGCAGCAGTGAGGGGGCACCGAGGACTGAAGCTTTCTTT. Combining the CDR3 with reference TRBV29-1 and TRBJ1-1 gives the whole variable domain SAVISQKPSRDICQRGTSLTIQCQVDSQVTMMFWYRQQPGQSLTLIATANQGSEATYESGFVIDKFPISRPNLTFSTLTVSNMSPEDSSIYLCSSEGAPRTEAFFGQGTRLTVV.

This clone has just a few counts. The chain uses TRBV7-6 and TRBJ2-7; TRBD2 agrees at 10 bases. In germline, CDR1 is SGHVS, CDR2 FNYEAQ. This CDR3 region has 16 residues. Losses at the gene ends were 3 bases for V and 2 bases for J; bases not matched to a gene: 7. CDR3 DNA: TGTGCCAGCAGCTTGGGTCTGAGCGGGGGGGCCTACGAGCAGTACTTC. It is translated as CASSLGLSGGAYEQYF. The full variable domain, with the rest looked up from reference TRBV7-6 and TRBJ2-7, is GAGVSQSPRYKVTKRGQDVALRCDPISGHVSLYWYRQALGQGPEFLTYFNYEAQQDKSGLPNDRFSAERPEGSISTLTIQRTEQRDSAMYRCASSLGLSGGAYEQYFGPGTRLTVT.

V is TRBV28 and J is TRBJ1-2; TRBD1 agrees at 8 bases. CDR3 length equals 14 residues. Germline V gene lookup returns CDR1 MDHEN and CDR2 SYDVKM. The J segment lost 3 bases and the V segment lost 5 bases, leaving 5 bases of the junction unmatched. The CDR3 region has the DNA TGTGCCAGCAGTCCAGGGGGCTCAGACTATGGCTACACCTTC. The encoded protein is CASSPGGSDYGYTF.

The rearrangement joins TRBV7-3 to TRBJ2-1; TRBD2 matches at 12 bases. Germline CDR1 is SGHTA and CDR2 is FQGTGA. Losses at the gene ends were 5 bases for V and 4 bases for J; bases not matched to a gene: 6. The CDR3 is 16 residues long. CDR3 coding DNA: TGTGCCAGCAGCCCTGGCGGACTAGCGGGATACAATGAGCAGTTCTTC. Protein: CASSPGGLAGYNEQFF.

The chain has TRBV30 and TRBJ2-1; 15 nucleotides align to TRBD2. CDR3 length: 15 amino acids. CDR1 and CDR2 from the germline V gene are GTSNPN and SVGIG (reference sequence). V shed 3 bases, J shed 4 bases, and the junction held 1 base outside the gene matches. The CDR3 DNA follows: TGTGCCTGGAGCGGGACTAGCGGGAGGTACAATGAGCAGTTCTTC. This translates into CAWSGTSGRYNEQFF. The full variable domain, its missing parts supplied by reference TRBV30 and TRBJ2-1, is SQTIHQWPATLVQPVGSPLSLECTVEGTSNPNLYWYRQAAGRGLQLLFYSVGIGQISSEVPQNLSASRPQDRQFILSSKKLLLSDSGFYLCAWSGTSGRYNEQFFGPGTRLTVL.

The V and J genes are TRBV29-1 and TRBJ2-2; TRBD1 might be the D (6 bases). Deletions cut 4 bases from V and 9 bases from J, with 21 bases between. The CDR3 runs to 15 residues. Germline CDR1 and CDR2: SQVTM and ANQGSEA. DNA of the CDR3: TGCAGCGTTGCCGAAAACGGACAGCCCCTCCGGGAGCTGTTTTTT. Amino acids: CSVAENGQPLRELFF.

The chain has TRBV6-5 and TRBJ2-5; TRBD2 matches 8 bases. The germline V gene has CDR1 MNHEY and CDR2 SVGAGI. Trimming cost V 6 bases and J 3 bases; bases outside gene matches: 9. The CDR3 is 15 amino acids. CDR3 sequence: CASSSGGGSEETQYF. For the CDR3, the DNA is TGTGCCAGCAGCTCCGGGGGGGGCAGTGAAGAGACCCAGTACTTC.

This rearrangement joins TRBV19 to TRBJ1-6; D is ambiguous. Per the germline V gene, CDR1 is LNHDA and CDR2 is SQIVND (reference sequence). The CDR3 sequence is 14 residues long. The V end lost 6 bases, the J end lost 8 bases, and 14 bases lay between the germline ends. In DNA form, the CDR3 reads TGTGCCAGTAGGATGAGAGCGGCTGATTCACCCCTCCACTTT. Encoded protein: CASRMRAADSPLHF.

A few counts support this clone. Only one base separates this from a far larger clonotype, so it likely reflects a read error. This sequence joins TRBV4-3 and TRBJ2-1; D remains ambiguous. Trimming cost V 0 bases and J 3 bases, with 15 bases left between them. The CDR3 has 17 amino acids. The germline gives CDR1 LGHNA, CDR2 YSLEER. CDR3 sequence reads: CASSQDMSVLIYNEQFF. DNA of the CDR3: TGCGCCAGCAGCCAAGATATGAGCGTACTCATCTACAATGAGCAGTTCTTC.

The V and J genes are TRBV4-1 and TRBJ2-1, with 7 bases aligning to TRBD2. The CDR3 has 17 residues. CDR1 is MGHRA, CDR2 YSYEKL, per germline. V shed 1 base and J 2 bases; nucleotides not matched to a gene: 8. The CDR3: CASSQVLSGIPYNEQFF. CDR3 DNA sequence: TGCGCCAGCAGCCAAGTCTTAAGCGGGATACCCTACAATGAGCAGTTCTTC.

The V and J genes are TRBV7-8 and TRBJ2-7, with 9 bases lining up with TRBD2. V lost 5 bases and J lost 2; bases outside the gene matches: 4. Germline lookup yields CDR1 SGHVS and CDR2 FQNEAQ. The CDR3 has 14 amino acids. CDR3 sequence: CASSAGGGPYEQYF. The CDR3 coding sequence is TGTGCCAGCAGCGCGGGGGGGGGCCCCTACGAGCAGTACTTC.

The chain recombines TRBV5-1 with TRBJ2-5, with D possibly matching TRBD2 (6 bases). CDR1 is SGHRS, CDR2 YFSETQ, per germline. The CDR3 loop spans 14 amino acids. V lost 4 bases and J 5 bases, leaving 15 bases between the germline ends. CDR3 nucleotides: TGCGCCAGCAGCCCGGGAGTGGGGATGGAGACCCAGTACTTC. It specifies CASSPGVGMETQYF. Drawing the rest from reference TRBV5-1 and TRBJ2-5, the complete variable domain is KAGVTQTPRYLIKTRGQQVTLSCSPISGHRSVSWYQQTPGQGLQFLFEYFSETQRNKGNFPGRFSGRQFSNSRSEMNVSTLELGDSALYLCASSPGVGMETQYFGPGTRLLVL.

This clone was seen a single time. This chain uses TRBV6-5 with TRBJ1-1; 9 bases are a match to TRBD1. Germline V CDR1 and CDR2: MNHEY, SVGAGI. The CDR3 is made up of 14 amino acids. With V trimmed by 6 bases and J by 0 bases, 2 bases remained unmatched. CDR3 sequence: CASRGDRVNTEAFF. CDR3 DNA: TGTGCCAGCAGAGGGGACAGGGTGAACACTGAAGCTTTCTTT.

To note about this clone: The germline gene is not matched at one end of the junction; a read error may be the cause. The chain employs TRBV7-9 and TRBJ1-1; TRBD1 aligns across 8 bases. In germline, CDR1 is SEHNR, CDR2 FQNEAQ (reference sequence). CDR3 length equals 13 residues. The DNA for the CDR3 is TGTTCCAGCAGCCCGGGAGGACAGGGTGAAGCTTTCTTT. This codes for CSSSPGGQGEAFF. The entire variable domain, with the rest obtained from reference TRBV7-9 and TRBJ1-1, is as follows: DTGVSQNPRHKITKRGQNVTFRCDPISEHNRLYWYRQTLGQGPEFLTYFQNEAQLEKSRLLSDRFSAERPKGSFSTLEIQRTEQGDSAMYLCSSSPGGQGEAFFGQGTRLTVV.

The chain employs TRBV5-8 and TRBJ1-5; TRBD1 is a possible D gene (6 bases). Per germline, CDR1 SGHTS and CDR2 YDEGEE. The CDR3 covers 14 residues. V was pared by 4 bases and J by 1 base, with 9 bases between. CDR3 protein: CASSRGQSNQPQHF. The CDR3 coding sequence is TGTGCCAGCAGCCGCGGACAGAGCAATCAGCCCCAGCATTTT.

This CDR3 reads CASSETGPRREQFF. The CDR3 bases are TGTGCCAGCAGCGAGACGGGTCCCCGGAGGGAGCAGTTCTTC. The V call is TRBV7-9, the J call TRBJ2-1, with a tentative D call TRBD2 (5 bases). CDR1 and CDR2 (germline): SEHNR, FQNEAQ (reference sequence). The ends were cut back, 5 bases at V and 10 bases at J, with 18 bases in the middle. This CDR3 has 14 residues.

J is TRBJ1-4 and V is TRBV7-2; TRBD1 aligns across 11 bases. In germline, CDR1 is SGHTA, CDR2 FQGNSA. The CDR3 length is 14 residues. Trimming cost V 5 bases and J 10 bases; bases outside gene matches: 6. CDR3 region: CASSVDRGLRKLFF. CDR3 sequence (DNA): TGTGCCAGCAGCGTGGACAGGGGGCTTCGAAAACTGTTTTTT.

CDR3 coding DNA: TGTGCCAGTAGTATCCGCGGCGACGGGGAGCTGTTTTTT. Translation: CASSIRGDGELFF. The chain is built from TRBV19 and TRBJ2-2; unclear D gene. There are 13 residues in the CDR3. Germline loops: CDR1 LNHDA, CDR2 SQIVND (reference sequence). V was trimmed by 3 bases and J by 7 bases, leaving 9 bases between them.

The DNA for the CDR3 is TGTGCCAGCAGCCTGGACAGGGCGAACACTGAAGCTTTCTTT. Residues: CASSLDRANTEAFF. The rearrangement joins TRBV5-4 to TRBJ1-1; 8 nucleotides align to TRBD1. V was pared by 4 bases and J by 1 base, with 3 bases of the junction left unmatched. The germline V gene encodes CDR1 SGHNT and CDR2 YYREEE (reference sequence). The CDR3 has 14 amino acids.

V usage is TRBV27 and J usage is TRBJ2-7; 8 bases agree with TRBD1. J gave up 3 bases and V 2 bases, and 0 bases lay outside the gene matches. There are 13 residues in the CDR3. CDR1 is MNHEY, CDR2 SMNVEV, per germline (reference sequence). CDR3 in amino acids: CASSLTGGYEQYF. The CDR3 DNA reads TGTGCCAGCAGTTTAACAGGGGGCTACGAGCAGTACTTC.

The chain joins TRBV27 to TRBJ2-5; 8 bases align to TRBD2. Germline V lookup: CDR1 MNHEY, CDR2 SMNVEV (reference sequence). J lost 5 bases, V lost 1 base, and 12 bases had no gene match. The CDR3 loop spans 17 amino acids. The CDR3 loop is CASSLWGVAGRGETQYF. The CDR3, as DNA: TGTGCCAGCAGTTTATGGGGGGTAGCGGGAAGGGGGGAGACCCAGTACTTC.

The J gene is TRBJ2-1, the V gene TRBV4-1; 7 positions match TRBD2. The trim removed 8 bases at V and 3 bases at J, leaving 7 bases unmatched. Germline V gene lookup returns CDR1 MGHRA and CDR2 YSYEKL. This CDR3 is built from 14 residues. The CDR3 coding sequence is TGCGCCAGCGGGGGGAGGGGTCTCTACAATGAGCAGTTCTTC. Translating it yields CASGGRGLYNEQFF.

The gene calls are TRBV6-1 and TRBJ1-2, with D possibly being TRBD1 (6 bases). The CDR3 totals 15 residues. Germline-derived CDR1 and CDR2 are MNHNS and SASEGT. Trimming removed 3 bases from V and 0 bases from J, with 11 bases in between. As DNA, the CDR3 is TGTGCCAGCAGTGAGAGACAGGACGCTAACTATGGCTACACCTTC. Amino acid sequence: CASSERQDANYGYTF.

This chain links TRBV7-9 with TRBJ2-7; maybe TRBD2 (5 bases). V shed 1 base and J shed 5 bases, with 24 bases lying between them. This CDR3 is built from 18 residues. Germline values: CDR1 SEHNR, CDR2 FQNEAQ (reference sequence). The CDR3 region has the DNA TGTGCCAGCAGCTTAGTGGACCGGGGTAGACATGGTGGACACGAGCAGTACTTC. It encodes CASSLVDRGRHGGHEQYF.

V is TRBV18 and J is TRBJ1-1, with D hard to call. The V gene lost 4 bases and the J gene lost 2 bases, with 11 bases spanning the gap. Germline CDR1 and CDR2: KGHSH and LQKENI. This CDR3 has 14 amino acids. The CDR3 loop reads CASSLYDTNTEAFF. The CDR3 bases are TGTGCCAGCTCACTATACGACACTAACACTGAAGCTTTCTTT.

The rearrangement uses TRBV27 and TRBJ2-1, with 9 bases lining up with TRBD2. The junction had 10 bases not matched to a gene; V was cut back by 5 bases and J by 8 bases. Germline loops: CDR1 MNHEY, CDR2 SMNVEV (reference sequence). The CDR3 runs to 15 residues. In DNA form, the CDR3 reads TGTGCCAGCAGTAGTGGCGGGAGGGCGGGGGATGAGCAGTTCTTC. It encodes CASSSGGRAGDEQFF.

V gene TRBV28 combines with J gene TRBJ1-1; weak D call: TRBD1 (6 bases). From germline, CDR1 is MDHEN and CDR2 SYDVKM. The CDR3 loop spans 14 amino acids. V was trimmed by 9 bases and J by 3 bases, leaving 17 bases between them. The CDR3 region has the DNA TGTGCCAGGGAGGACAGTCCTGGGGACACTGAAGCTTTCTTT. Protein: CAREDSPGDTEAFF.

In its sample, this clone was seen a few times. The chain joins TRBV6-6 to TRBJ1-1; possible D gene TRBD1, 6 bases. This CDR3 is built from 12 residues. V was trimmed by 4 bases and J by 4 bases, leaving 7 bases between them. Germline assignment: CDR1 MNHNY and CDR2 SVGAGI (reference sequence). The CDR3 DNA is TGTGCCAGCAGTTTCAGGGGCACTGAAGCTTTCTTT. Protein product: CASSFRGTEAFF.

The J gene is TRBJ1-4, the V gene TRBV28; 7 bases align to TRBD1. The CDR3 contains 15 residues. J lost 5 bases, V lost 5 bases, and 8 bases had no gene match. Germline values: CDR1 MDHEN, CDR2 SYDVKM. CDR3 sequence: CASSPPGGRNEKLFF. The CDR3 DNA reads TGTGCCAGCAGTCCCCCAGGGGGGCGCAATGAAAAACTGTTTTTT.